This T cell receptor (beta chain) was identified in a study of cytomegalovirus exposure and HLA in healthy donors (dated by TCRdb to the late 2010s). Regarding the research as a whole: The 666 repertoires of the first cohort and the approximately 110 validation repertoires were produced on the same platform, according to a later analysis. The aim of the study was to test whether cataloging public T cell receptors could identify signatures of past pathogen exposure. The study combined high-throughput TCR immunosequencing, statistical association of individual TCRs with disease status, and machine learning to predict cytomegalovirus infection status. A separate validation cohort of roughly 120 different subjects was used in addition to the 666-subject first cohort.

The library was prepared using the immunoSEQ multiplex PCR assay. Concerning the study's data processing: A statistical classification framework was developed to diagnose cytomegalovirus status using the catalog of TCR beta chain sequences. Imported from immuneACCESS, the table was reduced by TCRdb to in-frame sequences with V and J called. These copies leave out some clones; in studies compared against another copy, an unresolved V gene accounts for under half, and the cause of the remainder is not known. The V and J calls and the clone size are those of that table, but D and trimming were determined from the DNA. For this sample there are tens of thousands of clones; 94% appear just once. The ten biggest clones cover 1.5% to 2% of the sample. The CDR3 runs 17 amino acids, cysteine and phenylalanine included. The kept DNA is CDR3 alone, 51 bases in frame from the first base. The germline V gene yields MNHNS for CDR1 and SASEGT for CDR2. Unmatched junction bases come to 6, with V trimmed by 1 base and J by 2 bases.

Separate from the roughly 660-subject first cohort, the validation cohort of 95 to 150 subjects was the group to which the donors belonged. General study outcomes and caveats: All 120 or so repertoires were used to score co-occurrence in the validation cohort in a later analysis, because that analysis had no HLA typing for the cohort. In vitro tests confirmed that three of the cytomegalovirus-associated TCR beta chains recognize cytomegalovirus antigens. In both the original and validation cohorts, the classifier was reported to diagnose cytomegalovirus status with high specificity and sensitivity. In the study, some 160 TCR beta chains were listed as associated with cytomegalovirus. The authors suggested that the approach could potentially be extended to other disease states and immunological phenotypes. Of the cluster scores, roughly 95% were above 0 in a later analysis, which found that TCRs clustered in the first cohort also tended to co-occur in the 90 to 150 validation repertoires. While some public TCRs were present in many individuals, most TCR sequences turned up only very rarely across donors.

Points on this clone: Its specific antigen is unknown. No much larger clone exists at a distance of one base, and base qualities are not known.

Source material: PBMCs. This clonotype was sampled from a woman aged 18-30 years in good health and CMV-seropositive. The chain is encoded by TRBV6-1 joined to TRBJ2-7; TRBD1 lines up with 12 middle nucleotides. CDR3 sequence: CASSEGYGTGGPYEQYF. The DNA sequence is given as TGTGCCAGCAGTGAAGGTTATGGGACAGGGGGCCCCTACGAGCAGTACTTC.